This TCR beta chain derives from a study of cytomegalovirus exposure and HLA in healthy donors. Study summary: Of 300 to 450 genotyped donors, more than 70% clustered with self-reported Caucasian donors. Findings and caveats of the study: CMV serostatus was the sole immune exposure data available.

PCR was performed using 60 Vbeta and 13 Jbeta primers. The method was immunoSEQ multiplex PCR; TCRdb's version includes in-frame clones alone and lacks a portion of them. The table has around 130,000 clones, 55% to 75% seen once. The ends were cut back, 7 bases at V and 5 bases at J, with 14 bases in the middle. Germline CDR1 and CDR2: LNHDA and SQIVND (reference sequence). The CDR3 spans 13 residues. A single count supports this clone. Its specificity is unknown. The sequencing input was PBMCs. The origin of this receptor is a man aged 30 to 39 in good health and CMV-seropositive. The chain couples TRBV19 to TRBJ1-2, with D possibly matching TRBD1 (6 bases). The CDR3 sequence: CASTQGYGYGYTF. CDR3 DNA sequence: TGTGCCAGTACACAGGGTTATGGGTATGGCTACACCTTC. Complete variable domain (other parts from reference TRBV19 and TRBJ1-2): DGGITQSPKYLFRKEGQNVTLSCEQNLNHDAMYWYRQDPGQGLRLIYYSQIVNDFQKGDIAEGYSVSREKKESFPLTVTSAQKNPTAFYLCASTQGYGYGYTFGSGTRLTVV.